The present entry profiles one TCR beta chain with its context. The sample originates from a study of blood T cell repertoires in COVID-19. As for the study in general: Whether acute or convalescent, the COVID-19 samples came from the United States, Italy and Spain. T cells, B-cell-depleted T cells, or PBMCs supplied cDNA or gDNA.

The V end was cut by 1 base, the J end by 12 bases, with 12 bases between. Germline-derived CDR1 and CDR2 are PRHDT and FYEKMQ (reference sequence). This CDR3 is 13 amino acids long. In the authors' methods: How many nucleated cells were present was estimated from reference gene primer amplification. TCRdb keeps only in-frame clones here, not all; method: immunoSEQ multiplex PCR. The D gene and trimming were derived from the DNA, and the V and J assignments and clone size from that table. Of over 100,000 clones detected, 84% appear once; the ten largest clones hold 6.6%. The specimen was peripheral blood. The clonotype comes from a woman aged 45-65 years with acute or convalescent COVID-19. The rearrangement links TRBV13 to TRBJ1-4, with a weak D call TRBD1 (6 bases). CDR3 DNA: TGTGCCAGCAGCTTAGAGCGGGGGGCTGAACTGTTTTTT. Its translation is CASSLERGAELFF.